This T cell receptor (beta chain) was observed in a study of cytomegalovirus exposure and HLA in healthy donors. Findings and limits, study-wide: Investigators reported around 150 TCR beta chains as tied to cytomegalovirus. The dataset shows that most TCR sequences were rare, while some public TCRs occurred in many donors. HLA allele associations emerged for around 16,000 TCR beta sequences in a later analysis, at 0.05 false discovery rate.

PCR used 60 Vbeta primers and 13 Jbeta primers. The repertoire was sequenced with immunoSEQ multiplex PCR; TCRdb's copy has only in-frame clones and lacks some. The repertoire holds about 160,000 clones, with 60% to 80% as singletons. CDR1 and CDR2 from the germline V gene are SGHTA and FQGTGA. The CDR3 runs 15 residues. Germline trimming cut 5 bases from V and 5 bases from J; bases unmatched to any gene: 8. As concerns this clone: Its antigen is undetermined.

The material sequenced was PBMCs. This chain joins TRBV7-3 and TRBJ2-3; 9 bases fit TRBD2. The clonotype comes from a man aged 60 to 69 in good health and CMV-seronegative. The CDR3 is CASSPRAGGRDTQYF. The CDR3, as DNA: TGTGCCAGCAGCCCCCGAGCGGGGGGCCGAGATACGCAGTATTTT.